This passage covers 8 T cell receptor beta chains from one sample sequenced in a study of blood T cell repertoires in COVID-19. This table comes from immunoSEQ multiplex PCR, and its TCRdb copy is limited to in-frame clones, with some not included. The data hold 60,000 to 85,000 clones, with 87% observed a single time. Source material: peripheral blood. Receptor source: an elderly woman with active or convalescent COVID-19.

The chain uses TRBV5-6 and TRBJ2-5; D is unclear. The V end lost 2 bases, the J end lost 11 bases, and 13 bases lay between the germline ends. The CDR3 has 12 amino acids. Germline loops: CDR1 SGHDT, CDR2 YYEEEE. In DNA, the CDR3 is TGTGCCAGCAGCTTCCCTCCAGGAAGTCAGTACTTC. This encodes CASSFPPGSQYF.

The chain couples TRBV3-1 (or the pseudogene TRBV3-2) to TRBJ2-1, with 8 bases identical to TRBD1. Germline values: CDR1 LGHDT, CDR2 YNNKEL (reference sequence). The CDR3 loop spans 12 amino acids. The V and J ends lost 1 base and 16 bases, in that order; junction bases with no gene match: 6. The CDR3 DNA reads as TGTGCCAGCAGCCAAGGGGACAGGCGAGTTTTCTTC. This encodes CASSQGDRRVFF.

The chain couples TRBV11-3 to TRBJ1-3, with D possibly being TRBD1 (5 bases). CDR1 and CDR2 (germline): SGHNT, YENEEA. This CDR3 spans 14 amino acids. Trimming shortened V by 2 bases and J by 4 bases, and 9 bases separated the two germline ends. The CDR3 DNA sequence: TGTGCCAGCAGCTTACAGGGTCCGGGAAACACCATATATTTT. This sequence encodes CASSLQGPGNTIYF. Combining the CDR3 with reference TRBV11-3 and TRBJ1-3 gives the whole variable domain EAGVVQSPRYKIIEKKQPVAFWCNPISGHNTLYWYLQNLGQGPELLIRYENEEAVDDSQLPKDRFSAERLKGVDSTLKIQPAELGDSAVYLCASSLQGPGNTIYFGEGSWLTVV.

The rearrangement links TRBV5-1 to TRBJ1-2; no definite D call. The CDR3 runs 13 residues. The germline V gene has CDR1 SGHRS and CDR2 YFSETQ. V lost 2 bases to trimming and J lost 8 bases, with 13 bases between them. This CDR3 is CASSFRGMEGYTF. The DNA for the CDR3 is TGCGCCAGCAGCTTTCGGGGAATGGAGGGCTACACCTTC.

This chain connects TRBV2 to TRBJ2-3; TRBD2 aligns across 11 bases. This CDR3 spans 18 amino acids. V was clipped by 5 bases and J by 0 bases; unmatched bases: 10. The germline CDR1 and CDR2 sequences are SNHLY and FYNNEI. CDR3 nucleotides: TGTGCCAGCAGTACTACTAGCGGGGGTGAGACTAGCACAGATACGCAGTATTTT. It is translated as CASSTTSGGETSTDTQYF.

The chain recombines TRBV7-2 with TRBJ1-5; D gene ambiguous. Trimming pared 4 bases from V and 5 bases from J, leaving 12 bases between. The CDR3 contains 14 residues. CDR1 is SGHTA and CDR2 is FQGNSA in the germline V gene. The CDR3 is CASSSYLSDQPQHF. CDR3 bases: TGTGCCAGCAGCTCATACCTTTCGGATCAGCCCCAGCATTTT.

This rearrangement joins TRBV14 to TRBJ2-1; 11 bases fit TRBD1. The CDR3 sequence is 17 residues long. V gave up 2 bases and J gave up 8 bases; unmatched junction bases: 11. In germline, CDR1 is SGHDN, CDR2 FVKESK. Here the CDR3 DNA reads TGTGCCAGCAGCCAAATGAAATTAGGACAGGGGGCCCATGAGCAGTTCTTC. It encodes CASSQMKLGQGAHEQFF.

This chain uses TRBV28 with TRBJ1-5; 7 nucleotides align to TRBD1. The CDR3 consists of 14 residues. V lost 5 bases to trimming and J lost 7 bases; unmatched junction nucleotides: 8. Germline V gives CDR1 MDHEN, CDR2 SYDVKM. CDR3 in DNA: TGTGCCAGCAGTCCGGCGACAGGGTCACAGCCCCAGCATTTT. This encodes CASSPATGSQPQHF.